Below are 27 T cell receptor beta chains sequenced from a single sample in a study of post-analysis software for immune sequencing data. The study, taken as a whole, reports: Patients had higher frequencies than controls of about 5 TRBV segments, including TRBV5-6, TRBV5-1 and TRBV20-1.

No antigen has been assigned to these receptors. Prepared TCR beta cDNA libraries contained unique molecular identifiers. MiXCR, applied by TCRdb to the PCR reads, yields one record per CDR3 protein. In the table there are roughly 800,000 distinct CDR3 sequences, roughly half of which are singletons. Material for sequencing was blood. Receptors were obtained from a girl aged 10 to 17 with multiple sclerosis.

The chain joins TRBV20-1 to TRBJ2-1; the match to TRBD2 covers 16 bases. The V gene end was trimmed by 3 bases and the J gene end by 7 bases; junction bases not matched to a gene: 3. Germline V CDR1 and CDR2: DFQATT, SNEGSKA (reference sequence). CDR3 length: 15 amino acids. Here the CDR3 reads CSARGTSGRGNEQFF. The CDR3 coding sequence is TGCAGTGCTAGGGGGACTAGCGGGAGGGGAAATGAGCAGTTCTTC.

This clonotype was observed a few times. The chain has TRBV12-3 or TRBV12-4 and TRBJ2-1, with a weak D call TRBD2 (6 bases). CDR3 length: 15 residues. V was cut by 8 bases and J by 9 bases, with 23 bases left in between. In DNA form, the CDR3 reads TGTGCCAGCGGCCCTCTCACTGGAGGGTCTGGTGAGCAGTTCTTC. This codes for CASGPLTGGSGEQFF.

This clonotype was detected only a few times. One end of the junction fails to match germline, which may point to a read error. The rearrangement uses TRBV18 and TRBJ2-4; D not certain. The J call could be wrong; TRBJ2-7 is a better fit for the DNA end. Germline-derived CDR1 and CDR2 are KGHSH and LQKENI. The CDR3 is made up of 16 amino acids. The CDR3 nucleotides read TGTGCCAGCTCACCTCTGGCCGATCGACGGTCCTGCGAGCAGTACTTC. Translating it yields CASSPLADRRSCEQYF.

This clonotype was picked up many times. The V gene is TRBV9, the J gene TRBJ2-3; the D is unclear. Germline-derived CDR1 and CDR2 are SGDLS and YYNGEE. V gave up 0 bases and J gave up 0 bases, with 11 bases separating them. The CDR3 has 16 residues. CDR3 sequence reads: CASSVDNGHSTDTQYF. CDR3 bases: TGTGCCAGCAGCGTAGACAACGGCCATAGCACAGATACGCAGTATTTT. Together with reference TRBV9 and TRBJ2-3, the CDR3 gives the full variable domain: DSGVTQTPKHLITATGQRVTLRCSPRSGDLSVYWYQQSLDQGLQFLIQYYNGEERAKGNILERFSAQQFPDLHSELNLSSLELGDSALYFCASSVDNGHSTDTQYFGPGTRLTVL.

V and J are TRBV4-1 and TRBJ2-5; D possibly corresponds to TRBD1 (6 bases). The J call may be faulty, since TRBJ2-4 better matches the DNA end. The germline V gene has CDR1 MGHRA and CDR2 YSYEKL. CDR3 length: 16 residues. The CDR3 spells CASSHTGLGSKNIQYF. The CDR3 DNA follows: TGCGCCAGCAGCCACACAGGGTTGGGATCCAAAAACATTCAGTACTTC.

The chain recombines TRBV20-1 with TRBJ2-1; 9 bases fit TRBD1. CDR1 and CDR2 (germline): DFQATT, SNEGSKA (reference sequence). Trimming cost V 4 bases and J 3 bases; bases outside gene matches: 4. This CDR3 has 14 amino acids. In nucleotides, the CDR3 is TGCAGTGCTACAAGGGACAGGGACTACAATGAGCAGTTCTTC. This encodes CSATRDRDYNEQFF.

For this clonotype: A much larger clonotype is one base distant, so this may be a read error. The CDR3 DNA reads TGTGCCAGCAGCCCCCCTGGTAGCGGGGGGGCCGGGGAGACCCAGTTCTTC. Translating it yields CASSPPGSGGAGETQFF. The rearrangement links TRBV7-2 to TRBJ2-1; 11 bases map to TRBD2. The trim removed 5 bases at V and 13 bases at J, leaving 19 bases unmatched. Germline CDR1 SGHTA, CDR2 FQGNSA. This CDR3 is 17 amino acids long.

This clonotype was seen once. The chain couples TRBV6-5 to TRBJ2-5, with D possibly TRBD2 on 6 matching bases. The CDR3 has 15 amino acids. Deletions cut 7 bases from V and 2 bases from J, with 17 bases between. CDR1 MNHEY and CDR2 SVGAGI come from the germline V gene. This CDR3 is CASITRRVRQETQYF. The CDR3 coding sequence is TGTGCCAGCATCACTAGGAGGGTTCGTCAAGAGACCCAGTACTTC.

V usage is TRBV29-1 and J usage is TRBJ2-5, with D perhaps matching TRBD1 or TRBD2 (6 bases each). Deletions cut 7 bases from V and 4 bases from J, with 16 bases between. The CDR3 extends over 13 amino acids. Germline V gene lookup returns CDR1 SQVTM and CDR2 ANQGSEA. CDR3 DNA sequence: TGCAGCGCCGTAGGCCGGGGGCGAGAGACCCAGTACTTC. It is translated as CSAVGRGRETQYF. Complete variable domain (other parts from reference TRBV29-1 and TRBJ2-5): SAVISQKPSRDICQRGTSLTIQCQVDSQVTMMFWYRQQPGQSLTLIATANQGSEATYESGFVIDKFPISRPNLTFSTLTVSNMSPEDSSIYLCSAVGRGRETQYFGPGTRLLVL.

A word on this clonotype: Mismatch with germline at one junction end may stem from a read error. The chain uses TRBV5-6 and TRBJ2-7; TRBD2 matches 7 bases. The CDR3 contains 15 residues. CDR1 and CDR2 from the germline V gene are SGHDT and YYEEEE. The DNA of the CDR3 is TGTGCCAGCAGCTCCCGCGAGCGGGGTGGATACAAGCAGTATTTC. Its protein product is CASSSRERGGYKQYF.

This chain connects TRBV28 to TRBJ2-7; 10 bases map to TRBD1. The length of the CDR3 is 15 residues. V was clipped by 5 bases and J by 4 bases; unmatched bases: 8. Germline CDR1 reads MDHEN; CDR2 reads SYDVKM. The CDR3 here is CASSMGRTGGYEQYF. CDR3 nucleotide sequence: TGTGCCAGCAGTATGGGGAGGACAGGGGGGTACGAGCAGTACTTC.

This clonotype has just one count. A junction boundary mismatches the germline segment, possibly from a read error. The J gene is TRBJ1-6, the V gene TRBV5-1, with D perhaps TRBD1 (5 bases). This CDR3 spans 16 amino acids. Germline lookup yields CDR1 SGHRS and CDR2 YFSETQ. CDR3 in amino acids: CASSFFGGSYNSPLHF. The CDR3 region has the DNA TGCGCCAGCAGCTTTTTCGGGGGGTCCTATAATTCGCCCCTCCACTTT. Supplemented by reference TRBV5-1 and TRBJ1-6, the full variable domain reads KAGVTQTPRYLIKTRGQQVTLSCSPISGHRSVSWYQQTPGQGLQFLFEYFSETQRNKGNFPGRFSGRQFSNSRSEMNVSTLELGDSALYLCASSFFGGSYNSPLHFGNGTRLTVT.

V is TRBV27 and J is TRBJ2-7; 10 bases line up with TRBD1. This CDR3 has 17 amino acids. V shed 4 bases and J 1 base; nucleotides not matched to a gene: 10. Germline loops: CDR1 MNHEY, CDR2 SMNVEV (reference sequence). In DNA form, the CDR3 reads TGTGCCAGCAGTTCCCCCCCGGGACAGGGGACATCCTACGAGCAGTACTTC. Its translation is CASSSPPGQGTSYEQYF.

CDR3 coding DNA: TGTGCCATCAGTGACTCAGATACGCAGTATTTT. This gives the protein CAISDSDTQYF. The rearrangement uses TRBV10-3 and TRBJ2-3; D uncertain. The CDR3 contains 11 residues. Trimming removed 3 bases from V and 4 bases from J, with 2 bases in between. Germline assignment: CDR1 ENHRY and CDR2 SYGVKD.

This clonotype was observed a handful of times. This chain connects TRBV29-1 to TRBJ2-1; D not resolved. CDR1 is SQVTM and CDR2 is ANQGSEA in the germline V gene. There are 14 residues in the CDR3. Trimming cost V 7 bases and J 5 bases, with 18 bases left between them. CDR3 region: CSALKWGSNNEQFF. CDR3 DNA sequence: TGCAGCGCCTTGAAGTGGGGATCTAACAATGAGCAGTTCTTC.

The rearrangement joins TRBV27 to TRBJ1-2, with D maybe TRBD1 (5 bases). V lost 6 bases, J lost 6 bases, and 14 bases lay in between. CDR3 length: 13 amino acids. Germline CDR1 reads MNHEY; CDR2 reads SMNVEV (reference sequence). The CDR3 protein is CASSRGRGDGYTF. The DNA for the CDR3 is TGTGCCAGCAGCCGCGGGAGGGGAGATGGCTACACCTTC.

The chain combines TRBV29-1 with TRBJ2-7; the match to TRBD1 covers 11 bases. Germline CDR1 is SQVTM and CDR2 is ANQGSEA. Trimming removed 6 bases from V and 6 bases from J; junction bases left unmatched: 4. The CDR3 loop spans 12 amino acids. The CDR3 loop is CSVGGTGGEQYF. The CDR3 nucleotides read TGCAGCGTCGGGGGGACAGGGGGCGAGCAGTACTTC.

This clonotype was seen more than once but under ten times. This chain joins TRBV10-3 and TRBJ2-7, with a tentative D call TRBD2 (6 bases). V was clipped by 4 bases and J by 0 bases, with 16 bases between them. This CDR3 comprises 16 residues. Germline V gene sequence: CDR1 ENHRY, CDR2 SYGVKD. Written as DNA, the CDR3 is TGTGCCATCAGTGCGGGAGACGCGAGGGTCTCCTACGAGCAGTACTTC. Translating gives CAISAGDARVSYEQYF.

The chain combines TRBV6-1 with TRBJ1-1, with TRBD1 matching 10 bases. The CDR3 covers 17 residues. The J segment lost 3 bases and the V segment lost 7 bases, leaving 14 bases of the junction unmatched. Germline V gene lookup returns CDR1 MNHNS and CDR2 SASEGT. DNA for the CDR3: TGTGCCAGCATAGACGGGGACAGGGGACTTCCGGACACTGAAGCTTTCTTT. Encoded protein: CASIDGDRGLPDTEAFF.

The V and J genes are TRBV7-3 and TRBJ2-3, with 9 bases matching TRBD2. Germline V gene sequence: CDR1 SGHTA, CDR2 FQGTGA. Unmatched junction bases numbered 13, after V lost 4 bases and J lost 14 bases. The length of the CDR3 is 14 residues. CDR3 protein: CASSSQASGGPTYF. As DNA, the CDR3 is TGTGCCAGCAGCTCCCAAGCCAGCGGGGGGCCCACGTATTTT.

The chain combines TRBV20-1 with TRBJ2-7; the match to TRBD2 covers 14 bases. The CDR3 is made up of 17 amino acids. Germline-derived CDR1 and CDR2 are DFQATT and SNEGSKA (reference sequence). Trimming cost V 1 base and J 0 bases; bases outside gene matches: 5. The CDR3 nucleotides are TGCAGTGCTAGAGCGACTAGCGGGAGGGGGAGCTCCTACGAGCAGTACTTC. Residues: CSARATSGRGSSYEQYF.

The CDR3: CASSLDNPRVYGYTF. The DNA for the CDR3 is TGTGCCAGCAGCTTAGACAACCCTAGGGTTTATGGCTACACCTTC. The rearrangement joins TRBV11-2 to TRBJ1-2; D not certain. Trimming removed 0 bases at V and 5 bases at J, with 13 bases between. The CDR3 runs to 15 residues. The germline CDR1 and CDR2 sequences are SGHAT and FQNNGV. Drawing the rest from reference TRBV11-2 and TRBJ1-2, the complete variable domain is EAGVAQSPRYKIIEKRQSVAFWCNPISGHATLYWYQQILGQGPKLLIQFQNNGVVDDSQLPKDRFSAERLKGVDSTLKIQPAKLEDSAVYLCASSLDNPRVYGYTFGSGTRLTVV.

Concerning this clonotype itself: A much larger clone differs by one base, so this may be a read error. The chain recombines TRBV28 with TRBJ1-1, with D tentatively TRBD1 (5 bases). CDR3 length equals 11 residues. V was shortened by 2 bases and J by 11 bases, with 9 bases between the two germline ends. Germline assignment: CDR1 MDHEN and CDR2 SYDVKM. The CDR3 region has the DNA TGTGCCAGCAGTTTACGGGAGGGGGCTTTCTTT. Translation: CASSLREGAFF.

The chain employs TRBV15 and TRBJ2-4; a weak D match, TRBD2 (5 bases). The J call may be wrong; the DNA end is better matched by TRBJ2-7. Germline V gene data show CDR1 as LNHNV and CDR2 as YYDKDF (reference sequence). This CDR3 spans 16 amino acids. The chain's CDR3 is CATSRVSSGPFYEQYF. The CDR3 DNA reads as TGTGCCACCAGCAGAGTTTCCAGCGGCCCCTTCTACGAGCAGTACTTC.

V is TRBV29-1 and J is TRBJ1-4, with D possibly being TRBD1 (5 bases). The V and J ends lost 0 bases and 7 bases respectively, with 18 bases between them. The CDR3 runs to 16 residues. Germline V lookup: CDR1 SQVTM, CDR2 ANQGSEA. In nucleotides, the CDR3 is TGCAGCGTTGAAGATTCGGTCGGGGCCATTGGTGAAAAACTGTTTTTT. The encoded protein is CSVEDSVGAIGEKLFF.

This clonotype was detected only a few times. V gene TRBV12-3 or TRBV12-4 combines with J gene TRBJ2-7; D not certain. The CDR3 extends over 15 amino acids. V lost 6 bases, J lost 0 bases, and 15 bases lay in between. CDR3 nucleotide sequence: TGTGCCAGCAGACCAGGAATGAGGAGCTCCTACGAGCAGTACTTC. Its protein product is CASRPGMRSSYEQYF.

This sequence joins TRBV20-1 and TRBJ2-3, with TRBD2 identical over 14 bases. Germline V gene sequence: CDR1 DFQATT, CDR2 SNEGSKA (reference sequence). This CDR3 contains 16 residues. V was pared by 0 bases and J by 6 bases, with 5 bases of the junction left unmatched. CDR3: CSARDGGLAGVDTQYF. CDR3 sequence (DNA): TGCAGTGCTAGAGATGGGGGACTAGCGGGAGTTGATACGCAGTATTTT.